The 27 T cell receptor beta chains below were found in one sample sequenced in a study of blood T cell repertoires in COVID-19. Here immunoSEQ multiplex PCR was the method, and the copy in TCRdb shows in-frame clones only, minus some. The sample yields about 76,000 clones, roughly 81% seen once. The source material was peripheral blood. These receptors all stem from a man aged 55 to 70 with COVID-19, enrolled during active disease.

This rearrangement joins TRBV19 to TRBJ1-5; D not resolved. Deletions cut 7 bases from V and 6 bases from J, with 13 bases between. The V gene's germline CDR1 is LNHDA and CDR2 SQIVND (reference sequence). The CDR3 runs 13 residues. The CDR3 nucleotides are TGTGCCAGTACCCCCGGGGTCAGTCAGCCCCAGCATTTT. It codes for CASTPGVSQPQHF.

The chain has TRBV7-3 and TRBJ1-1; TRBD1 aligns across 7 bases. The ends lost 3 bases at V and 5 bases at J; junction bases unmatched: 3. Germline values: CDR1 SGHTA, CDR2 FQGTGA. CDR3 length equals 13 residues. In DNA, the CDR3 is TGTGCCAGCAGCTTCGACAGGGATACTGAAGCTTTCTTT. Protein: CASSFDRDTEAFF.

The chain combines TRBV11-2 with TRBJ2-5; perhaps TRBD1 as D (6 bases). This CDR3 has 17 residues. V lost 5 bases to trimming and J lost 5 bases, with 24 bases between them. Per the germline V gene, CDR1 is SGHAT and CDR2 is FQNNGV. CDR3 nucleotide sequence: TGTGCCAGCAGCCCATTTCGTCCGGACAGTATAGGGGAGACCCAGTACTTC. Amino acids: CASSPFRPDSIGETQYF.

This clone was found once. The chain couples TRBV11-2 to TRBJ2-2; 8 bases match TRBD1. Trimming at V came to 5 bases and at J to 6 bases, leaving 8 bases not matched to a gene. There are 15 residues in the CDR3. Germline-derived CDR1 and CDR2 are SGHAT and FQNNGV. CDR3 amino acids: CASSPGTGFPGELFF. The CDR3 DNA sequence: TGTGCCAGCAGCCCCGGGACAGGATTTCCCGGGGAGCTGTTTTTT.

The CDR3 region is CASSKRQGGTDTQYF. In nucleotides, the CDR3 is TGTGCCAGCAGCAAAAGACAGGGGGGCACAGATACGCAGTATTTT. The chain is built from TRBV6-2 or TRBV6-3 and TRBJ2-3, with 9 bases matching TRBD1. Losses at the gene ends were 6 bases for V and 1 base for J; bases not matched to a gene: 5. The CDR3 runs to 15 residues. CDR1 is MNHEY and CDR2 is SVGEGT in the germline V gene.

CDR3 nucleotide sequence: TGTGCCAGCAGGGGACAGGGGAGCTATGGCTACACCTTC. Amino acid sequence: CASRGQGSYGYTF. The gene calls are TRBV7-3 and TRBJ1-2; 10 positions agree with TRBD1. The junction had 2 bases not matched to a gene; V was cut back by 6 bases and J by 4 bases. The CDR3 is 13 residues long. The germline V gene encodes CDR1 SGHTA and CDR2 FQGTGA. The full variable domain, with the rest looked up from reference TRBV7-3 and TRBJ1-2, is GAGVSQTPSNKVTEKGKYVELRCDPISGHTALYWYRQSLGQGPEFLIYFQGTGAADDSGLPNDRFFAVRPEGSVSTLKIQRTERGDSAVYLCASRGQGSYGYTFGSGTRLTVV.

The chain is built from TRBV27 and TRBJ2-2; 9 bases are shared with TRBD1. V was clipped by 2 bases and J by 7 bases; unmatched bases: 5. From germline, CDR1 is MNHEY and CDR2 SMNVEV (reference sequence). This CDR3 is built from 15 residues. This CDR3 is CASSLGQGRGGELFF. The CDR3 DNA sequence: TGTGCCAGCAGTTTAGGACAGGGGCGCGGCGGGGAGCTGTTTTTT.

V is TRBV7-3 and J is TRBJ2-1; the match to TRBD2 covers 7 bases. V was pared by 5 bases and J by 7 bases, with 14 bases of the junction left unmatched. Germline values: CDR1 SGHTA, CDR2 FQGTGA. The CDR3 extends over 16 amino acids. CDR3 nucleotides: TGTGCCAGCAGCACCTCCCTTGGCGGGGGAAATAATGAGCAGTTCTTC. Translation: CASSTSLGGGNNEQFF.

The rearrangement joins TRBV5-1 to TRBJ2-7; 8 bases match TRBD1. V shed 4 bases and J 3 bases; nucleotides not matched to a gene: 9. Germline CDR1 SGHRS, CDR2 YFSETQ. This CDR3 spans 15 amino acids. CDR3 region: CASSPAVGQGYEQYF. The CDR3 DNA reads as TGCGCCAGCAGCCCCGCCGTTGGACAGGGCTACGAGCAGTACTTC. Full variable domain (outside the CDR3, taken from reference TRBV5-1 and TRBJ2-7): KAGVTQTPRYLIKTRGQQVTLSCSPISGHRSVSWYQQTPGQGLQFLFEYFSETQRNKGNFPGRFSGRQFSNSRSEMNVSTLELGDSALYLCASSPAVGQGYEQYFGPGTRLTVT.

The chain has TRBV7-7 and TRBJ2-1; D is ambiguous. Germline CDR1 is SSHAT and CDR2 is FNYEAQ (reference sequence). Deletions cut 1 base from V and 8 bases from J, with 9 bases between. The length of the CDR3 is 13 residues. The chain's CDR3 is CASSLGARDEQFF. CDR3 DNA: TGTGCCAGCAGCTTAGGGGCACGAGATGAGCAGTTCTTC.

The rearrangement links TRBV3-1 (or the pseudogene TRBV3-2) to TRBJ1-2, with 8 bases aligning to TRBD1. Germline V gene sequence: CDR1 LGHDT, CDR2 YNNKEL (reference sequence). J gave up 4 bases and V 6 bases, and 4 bases lay outside the gene matches. The CDR3 totals 13 residues. The CDR3 DNA reads as TGTGCCAGCAGTGACAGGGGCGTCTATGGCTACACCTTC. It encodes CASSDRGVYGYTF.

The CDR3 is CASSLDGTGRGLNYGYTF. The CDR3 nucleotides read TGTGCCAGCAGCTTAGATGGGACAGGTCGAGGGTTAAACTATGGCTACACCTTC. V gene TRBV11-3 combines with J gene TRBJ1-2; 8 bases are a match to TRBD1. V was clipped by 0 bases and J by 2 bases; unmatched bases: 11. Germline V gives CDR1 SGHNT, CDR2 YENEEA. This CDR3 is built from 18 residues.

The genes are TRBV11-2 and TRBJ1-1; D may be TRBD1 (5 bases). This CDR3 has 13 amino acids. Looked up from germline, CDR1 is SGHAT and CDR2 is FQNNGV. V lost 5 bases and J 10 bases, leaving 17 bases between the germline ends. Here the CDR3 DNA reads TGTGCCAGCAGCCCGGGGGGGTATCTCGGAGCTTTCTTT. The encoded protein is CASSPGGYLGAFF.

The chain employs TRBV9 and TRBJ2-7; TRBD2 might be the D (6 bases). V was shortened by 3 bases and J by 6 bases, with 13 bases between the two germline ends. The CDR3 is 13 amino acids. CDR1 and CDR2 from the germline V gene are SGDLS and YYNGEE. CDR3: CASSDETRGEQYF. CDR3 in DNA: TGTGCCAGCAGCGATGAGACTAGAGGCGAGCAGTACTTC. Drawing the rest from reference TRBV9 and TRBJ2-7, the complete variable domain is DSGVTQTPKHLITATGQRVTLRCSPRSGDLSVYWYQQSLDQGLQFLIQYYNGEERAKGNILERFSAQQFPDLHSELNLSSLELGDSALYFCASSDETRGEQYFGPGTRLTVT.

The chain is built from TRBV2 and TRBJ1-4; TRBD1 aligns across 8 bases. The J segment lost 8 bases and the V segment lost 7 bases, leaving 12 bases of the junction unmatched. CDR1 and CDR2 from the germline V gene are SNHLY and FYNNEI. This CDR3 comprises 15 residues. The CDR3 loop is CASIEGQGAWEKLFF. DNA for the CDR3: TGTGCCAGCATCGAAGGGCAGGGGGCTTGGGAAAAACTGTTTTTT.

This chain links TRBV5-4 with TRBJ1-4, with 10 bases lining up with TRBD1. The J segment lost 1 base and the V segment lost 7 bases, leaving 1 base of the junction unmatched. CDR3 length: 14 residues. CDR1 is SGHNT and CDR2 is YYREEE in the germline V gene (reference sequence). As DNA, the CDR3 is TGTGCCAGCCGGACAGGGGGAACTAATGAAAAACTGTTTTTT. It encodes CASRTGGTNEKLFF.

The CDR3 spells CASSLTSGTEYEQYF. For the CDR3, the DNA is TGTGCCAGCAGCTTGACCTCCGGGACAGAATACGAGCAGTACTTC. V gene TRBV7-3 combines with J gene TRBJ2-7, with TRBD1 identical over 7 bases. The CDR3 runs to 15 residues. Germline V gives CDR1 SGHTA, CDR2 FQGTGA. J was trimmed by 4 bases and V by 3 bases; bases with no gene match: 9.

This chain connects TRBV21-1 to TRBJ2-1; the D segment call TRBD2 is taken from the table without a DNA check. TRBV21-1 is reported as a pseudogene. The CDR3 runs 11 residues. The CDR3 region has the DNA TGTGCCAGCAGCACGGGGACTAGCGAGTTCTTC. Amino acids: CASSTGTSEFF.

The chain recombines TRBV12-3 or TRBV12-4 with TRBJ1-2; D uncertain. CDR3 length equals 13 residues. The V and J ends lost 3 bases and 9 bases respectively, with 14 bases between them. CDR3 sequence (DNA): TGTGCCAGCAGTTTTGGAGGGAGTATCAGCTACACCTTC. Translated, it gives CASSFGGSISYTF.

The genes are TRBV6-6 and TRBJ1-5; D unclear. CDR1 MNHNY and CDR2 SVGAGI come from the germline V gene (reference sequence). This CDR3 region has 14 residues. The V gene lost 2 bases and the J gene lost 8 bases, with 13 bases spanning the gap. In DNA, the CDR3 is TGTGCCAGCAGTTACGGAGGCTCAGGCGAGCCCCAGCATTTT. Protein product: CASSYGGSGEPQHF.

The chain links TRBV5-4 to TRBJ2-5; TRBD2 aligns across 8 bases. The V gene's germline CDR1 is SGHNT and CDR2 YYREEE (reference sequence). The V gene end was trimmed by 0 bases and the J gene end by 2 bases; junction bases not matched to a gene: 3. The CDR3 is made up of 15 amino acids. CDR3 in DNA: TGTGCCAGCAGCTTGGCAGCGGGAGTACAAGAGACCCAGTACTTC. The encoded protein is CASSLAAGVQETQYF.

The chain links TRBV12-3 or TRBV12-4 to TRBJ1-1; D might be TRBD1 (6 bases). Trimming shortened V by 3 bases and J by 10 bases, and 12 bases separated the two germline ends. The CDR3 totals 12 residues. CDR3 sequence: CASSFGQRPAFF. The DNA for the CDR3 is TGTGCCAGCAGTTTCGGACAGCGCCCAGCTTTCTTT.

This sequence joins TRBV7-2 and TRBJ2-1, with a weak D call TRBD2 (7 bases). From germline, CDR1 is SGHTA and CDR2 FQGNSA. Trimming shortened V by 4 bases and J by 4 bases, and 20 bases separated the two germline ends. The CDR3 loop spans 17 amino acids. The CDR3 bases are TGTGCCAGCAGCTCCCCCGCGAGGGGGGGGCCATACAATGAGCAGTTCTTC. It specifies CASSSPARGGPYNEQFF.

The chain uses TRBV2 and TRBJ2-1; TRBD1 aligns across 7 bases. The germline gives CDR1 SNHLY, CDR2 FYNNEI. The length of the CDR3 is 15 residues. Trimming took 5 bases from V and 4 from J; bases not matched to a gene: 8. In DNA form, the CDR3 reads TGTGCCAGCAGTCCCGACAGGGTGTCTTACAATGAGCAGTTCTTC. It translates to CASSPDRVSYNEQFF.

This chain uses TRBV3-1 (or the pseudogene TRBV3-2) with TRBJ2-1; 8 bases map to TRBD2. The V gene's germline CDR1 is LGHDT and CDR2 YNNKEL (reference sequence). V lost 1 base, J lost 6 bases, and 2 bases stayed unmatched. There are 14 residues in the CDR3. The CDR3 nucleotides read TGTGCCAGCAGCCAAGGAACTAGCGGCAATGAGCAGTTCTTC. This translates into CASSQGTSGNEQFF.

The rearrangement joins TRBV7-6 to TRBJ1-4, with a possible D match to TRBD1 (5 bases). The CDR3 runs to 16 residues. The germline V gene has CDR1 SGHVS and CDR2 FNYEAQ. V was pared by 5 bases and J by 10 bases, with 23 bases between. CDR3: CASSQGGAAGSGKLFF. CDR3 nucleotides: TGTGCCAGCAGCCAAGGTGGGGCAGCTGGCAGTGGAAAACTGTTTTTT.

V usage is TRBV5-1 and J usage is TRBJ1-6; 7 positions match TRBD1. The CDR3 contains 15 residues. The V gene's germline CDR1 is SGHRS and CDR2 YFSETQ. V trimming: 4 bases; J trimming: 6 bases; junction bases outside the gene matches: 7. The CDR3 loop is CASSLSGQLNSPLHF. CDR3 nucleotides: TGCGCCAGCAGCCTATCGGGACAGCTTAATTCACCCCTCCACTTT.